This is a list of T cell receptor beta chains from one sample in a study of shared clonotypes between healthy human individuals. Sequencing was performed with immunoSEQ multiplex PCR; in TCRdb, only in-frame clones are kept and a portion is missing. The table has approximately 2,000,000 clones, over 85% seen once. Sequencing input: naive CD8+ T cells from PBMCs. These receptor sequences come from a man aged 18 to 29 in good health. Some clones in this sample may be carry-over from other donors' samples. The CDR3 runs from the conserved cysteine through the conserved F or W. The order of the fields is D gene, J gene, V gene, clone size, CDR3 DNA, CDR3 protein. D genes are given only for firm matches. Some rows have no size entry. The others give once, few or many, or a class for an expanded clone.

D: TRBD1; J: TRBJ1-2; V: TRBV5-1; size: -; DNA: TGCGCCAGCAGCTTGGAGGGGACAGGGGTCAACTATGGCTACACCTTC; CDR3: CASSLEGTGVNYGYTF
D: -; J: TRBJ2-1; V: TRBV29-1; size: -; DNA: TGCAGCGGCCTAAATCTTCCCTCCTACAATGAGCAGTTCTTC; CDR3: CSGLNLPSYNEQFF
D: -; J: TRBJ2-7; V: TRBV28; size: -; DNA: TGTGCCAGCAGTTTTAGCGGCACCGTCTACGAGCAGTACTTC; CDR3: CASSFSGTVYEQYF
D: -; J: TRBJ2-7; V: TRBV27; size: -; DNA: TGTGCCAGCAGTTGGGGGGCAGGGACCACATACGAGCAGTACTTC; CDR3: CASSWGAGTTYEQYF
D: -; J: TRBJ1-5; V: TRBV16; size: -; DNA: TGTGCCAGCAGCCAATATTCCTCAAGCTGGGGCCCCAGGGGCAATCAGCCCCAGCATTTT; CDR3: CASSQYSSSWGPRGNQPQHF
D: TRBD1; J: TRBJ1-1; V: TRBV14; size: many; DNA: TGTGCCAGCAGCCAAGTGCCGGGACAGATCACTGAAGCTTTCTTT; CDR3: CASSQVPGQITEAFF
D: TRBD1; J: TRBJ2-2; V: TRBV10-3; size: -; DNA: TGTGCCATCAGTGCCCTTTTAGGACAGGCTCCGAACACCGGGGAGCTGTTTTTT; CDR3: CAISALLGQAPNTGELFF
D: TRBD1; J: TRBJ2-5; V: TRBV28; size: -; DNA: TGTGCCAGCAAGAGGAAGGGGGCGAAACAAGAGACCCAGTACTTC; CDR3: CASKRKGAKQETQYF
D: -; J: TRBJ2-2; V: TRBV6-1; size: -; DNA: TGTGCCAGCAGTGGCAGGAACACCGGGGAGCTGTTTTTT; CDR3: CASSGRNTGELFF
D: TRBD2; J: TRBJ2-1; V: TRBV7-9; size: -; DNA: TGTGCCAGCAGCCTAGGGGCAGGGAGGGTGAATGAGCAGTTCTTC; CDR3: CASSLGAGRVNEQFF
D: -; J: TRBJ2-1; V: TRBV7-9; size: -; DNA: TGTGCCAGCAGCATAAATCTAGCGTCGGGCTCCTACAATGAGCAGTTCTTC; CDR3: CASSINLASGSYNEQFF
D: -; J: TRBJ1-5; V: TRBV4-3; size: -; DNA: TGCGCCAGCAGCCAAGAGTGGGGAGGAGGGAATCAGCCCCAGCATTTT; CDR3: CASSQEWGGGNQPQHF
D: -; J: TRBJ2-7; V: TRBV5-6; size: -; DNA: TGTGCCAGCAGCTTGTTTGCACAAGGTACCTACGAGCAGTACTTC; CDR3: CASSLFAQGTYEQYF
D: -; J: TRBJ2-3; V: TRBV4-3; size: -; DNA: TGCGCCAGCAGCCAAGGTCGAGCAGGCACAGATACGCAGTATTTT; CDR3: CASSQGRAGTDTQYF
D: -; J: TRBJ2-3; V: TRBV6-5; size: -; DNA: TGTGCCAGCAGTTACTCCGTCAGCCGAGGGGATACGCAGTATTTT; CDR3: CASSYSVSRGDTQYF
D: -; J: TRBJ1-2; V: TRBV27; size: -; DNA: TGTGCCAGCAGTTATATTGTTCGTACCACAAACAGGTTCTATGGCTACACCTTC; CDR3: CASSYIVRTTNRFYGYTF
D: -; J: TRBJ2-3; V: TRBV7-6; size: -; DNA: TGTGCCAGCAGCGAAAGCCGCGGGGCCACAGATACGCAGTATTTT; CDR3: CASSESRGATDTQYF
D: TRBD1; J: TRBJ2-5; V: TRBV5-6; size: -; DNA: TGTGCCAGCAAGTTAGAGACAGGGGCTTTTATGGAAGAGACCCAGTACTTC; CDR3: CASKLETGAFMEETQYF
D: -; J: TRBJ1-4; V: TRBV28; size: -; DNA: TGTGCCAGCAGCCTATATCCCCTGGGTAATGAAAAACTGTTTTTT; CDR3: CASSLYPLGNEKLFF
D: -; J: TRBJ1-1; V: TRBV2; size: -; DNA: TGTGCCAGCAGTGACGTGGGGGCCACTGAAGCTTTCTTT; CDR3: CASSDVGATEAFF
D: -; J: TRBJ2-3; V: TRBV10-3; size: -; DNA: TGTGCCATCAGTGAGTCTGCTAGCGACCCTAGCACAGATACGCAGTATTTT; CDR3: CAISESASDPSTDTQYF
D: TRBD2; J: TRBJ2-7; V: TRBV4-3; size: -; DNA: TGCGCCAGCAGCCACGGACTAGCGGGGAACTACGAGCAGTACTTC; CDR3: CASSHGLAGNYEQYF
D: -; J: TRBJ2-1; V: TRBV27; size: -; DNA: TGTGCCAGCAGAGTGGGGAACTCCTACAATGAGCAGTTCTTC; CDR3: CASRVGNSYNEQFF
D: TRBD2; J: TRBJ2-2; V: TRBV9; size: -; DNA: TGTGCCAGCAGCGTCCCCGGCGGGGGACCGAACACCGGGGAGCTGTTTTTT; CDR3: CASSVPGGGPNTGELFF
D: -; J: TRBJ2-1; V: TRBV5-4; size: -; DNA: TGTGCCAGCAGCTCGATCGACACACGCAATGAGCAGTTCTTC; CDR3: CASSSIDTRNEQFF
D: TRBD2; J: TRBJ2-2; V: TRBV10-3; size: -; DNA: TGTGCCATCAGTGATTTCGGCGGGAGGGGCACCGGGGAGCTGTTTTTT; CDR3: CAISDFGGRGTGELFF
D: -; J: TRBJ2-7; V: TRBV28; size: -; DNA: TGTGCCAGCAGTTTCTCCCTAAGCGGGTACGAGCAGTACTTC; CDR3: CASSFSLSGYEQYF
D: TRBD2; J: TRBJ2-7; V: TRBV29-1; size: -; DNA: TGCAGCGACCGAGTCAGGGAGCGGGAGATTTACGAGCAGTACTTC; CDR3: CSDRVREREIYEQYF
D: TRBD2; J: TRBJ2-1; V: TRBV27; size: few; DNA: TGTGCCAGCAGTCCCGGGACTAGCGGATACAATGAGCAGTTCTTC; CDR3: CASSPGTSGYNEQFF
D: -; J: TRBJ1-2; V: TRBV27; size: -; DNA: TGTGCCAGCAGAGACGGGGAGCACTACTCTAACTATGGCTACACCTTC; CDR3: CASRDGEHYSNYGYTF
D: -; J: TRBJ2-7; V: TRBV18; size: -; DNA: TGTGCCAGCTCACTGGGACCCAGGATCTACGAGCAGTACTTC; CDR3: CASSLGPRIYEQYF
D: -; J: TRBJ2-3; V: TRBV9; size: -; DNA: TGTGCCAGCAGCGTAAGCGGATCTAGCACAGATACGCAGTATTTT; CDR3: CASSVSGSSTDTQYF
D: -; J: TRBJ2-2; V: TRBV25-1; size: -; DNA: TGTGCCAGCAGTTGGGGGTACACCGGGGAGCTGTTTTTT; CDR3: CASSWGYTGELFF
D: -; J: TRBJ1-2; V: TRBV6-1; size: -; DNA: TGTGCCAGCAGCTCCCCAGGGGACTATGGCTACACCTTC; CDR3: CASSSPGDYGYTF
D: TRBD1; J: TRBJ2-5; V: TRBV4-1; size: -; DNA: TGCGCCAGCAGCTTCCGGGACAGTCAAGAGACCCAGTACTTC; CDR3: CASSFRDSQETQYF
D: -; J: TRBJ2-4; V: TRBV7-2; size: -; DNA: TGTGCCAGCAGCCAGGGGGGACTCCGAAGAGACATTCAGTACTTC; CDR3: CASSQGGLRRDIQYF
D: TRBD2; J: TRBJ2-2; V: TRBV13; size: -; DNA: TGTGCCAGCAACGAGGGACTAGCGGATTACACCGGGGAGCTGTTTTTT; CDR3: CASNEGLADYTGELFF
D: -; J: TRBJ2-4; V: TRBV23-1; size: -; DNA: TGCGCCAGCAGTCACACAGGGCGGGTCGCTTCGTCCAAAAACATTCAGTACTTC; CDR3: CASSHTGRVASSKNIQYF
D: -; J: TRBJ2-2; V: TRBV7-9; size: -; DNA: TGTGCCAGCAGGAGTACTGAGGGGGTCCCGAACACCGGGGAGCTGTTTTTT; CDR3: CASRSTEGVPNTGELFF
D: -; J: TRBJ2-7; V: TRBV4-1; size: -; DNA: TGCGCCAGCAGCCCGAACGCAGGGTTCTACGAGCAGTACTTC; CDR3: CASSPNAGFYEQYF
D: TRBD1; J: TRBJ2-7; V: TRBV2; size: -; DNA: TGTGCCAGCAGTAGGGACAGGGGAGGGTCCTACGAGCAGTACTTC; CDR3: CASSRDRGGSYEQYF
D: TRBD1; J: TRBJ2-2; V: TRBV18; size: -; DNA: TGTGCCAGCTCACCACTACCACGGACAGGGATCACCGGGGAGCTGTTTTTT; CDR3: CASSPLPRTGITGELFF